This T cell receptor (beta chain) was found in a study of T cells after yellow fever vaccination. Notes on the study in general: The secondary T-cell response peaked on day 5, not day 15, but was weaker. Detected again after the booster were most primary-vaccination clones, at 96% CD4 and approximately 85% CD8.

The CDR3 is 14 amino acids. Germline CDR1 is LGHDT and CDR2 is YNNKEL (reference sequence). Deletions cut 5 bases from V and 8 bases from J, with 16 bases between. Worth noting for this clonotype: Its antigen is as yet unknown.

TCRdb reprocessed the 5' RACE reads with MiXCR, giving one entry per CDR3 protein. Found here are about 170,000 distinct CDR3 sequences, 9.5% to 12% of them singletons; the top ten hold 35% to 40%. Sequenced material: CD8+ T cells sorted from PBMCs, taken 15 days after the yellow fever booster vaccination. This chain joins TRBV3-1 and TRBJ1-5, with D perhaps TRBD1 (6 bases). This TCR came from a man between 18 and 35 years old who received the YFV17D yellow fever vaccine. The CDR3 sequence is CASSSGTPNEPQHF. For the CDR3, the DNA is TGTGCCAGCAGCTCCGGGACACCTAATGAGCCCCAGCATTTT.